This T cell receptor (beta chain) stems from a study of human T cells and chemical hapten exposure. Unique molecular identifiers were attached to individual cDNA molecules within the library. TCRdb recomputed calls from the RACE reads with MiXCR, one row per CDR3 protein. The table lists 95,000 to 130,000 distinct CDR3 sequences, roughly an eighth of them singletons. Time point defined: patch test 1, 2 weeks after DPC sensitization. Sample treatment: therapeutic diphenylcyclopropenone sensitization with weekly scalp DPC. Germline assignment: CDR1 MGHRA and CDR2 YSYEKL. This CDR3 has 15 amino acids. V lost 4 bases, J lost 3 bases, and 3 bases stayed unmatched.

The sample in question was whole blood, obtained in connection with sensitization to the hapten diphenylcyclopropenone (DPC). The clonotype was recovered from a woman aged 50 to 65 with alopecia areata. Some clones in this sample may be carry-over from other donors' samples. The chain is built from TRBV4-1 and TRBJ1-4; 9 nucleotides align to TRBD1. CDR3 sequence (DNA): TGCGCCAGCAGCCTAGGGGACAGGGCTAATGAAAAACTGTTTTTT. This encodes CASSLGDRANEKLFF.